Following are 8 T cell receptor beta chains from one sample sequenced in a study of regulatory T cells in long-lasting Graves disease. Time point in this sample: persistent/refractory GD, antithyroid drugs over 5 years with positive TRAb. Extracted PBMC RNA gave rise to the TCR library. Through Arm-PCR of CDR3 regions and iRepertoire HTBI primers, TCR beta libraries were built. TCRdb passed the multiplex PCR reads through MiXCR, listing each CDR3 protein once. Of about 470,000 distinct CDR3 sequences detected, around 21% appear once; the ten largest clones hold over 7.5%. The material sequenced was peripheral blood mononuclear cells (PBMCs), taken when the disease was refractory, from a patient treated with antithyroid drugs. Receptor source: a female donor with Graves disease.

The chain couples TRBV20-1 to TRBJ2-1; possible D gene TRBD1, 6 bases. V was pared by 4 bases and J by 6 bases, with 22 bases between. The CDR3 is 16 residues long. Germline V gene sequence: CDR1 DFQATT, CDR2 SNEGSKA (reference sequence). The CDR3 DNA follows: TGCAGTGCTACCCCGGGACACCCTGCCCCTCTCAATGAGCAGTTCTTC. Translated, it gives CSATPGHPAPLNEQFF.

V and J are TRBV5-4 and TRBJ1-1, with 10 positions matching TRBD1. The junction had 10 bases not matched to a gene; V was cut back by 5 bases and J by 3 bases. Germline loops: CDR1 SGHNT, CDR2 YYREEE (reference sequence). The CDR3 has 16 residues. The CDR3 is CASRPGGTGAHTEAFF. DNA of the CDR3: TGTGCCAGCAGGCCCGGGGGGACAGGGGCCCACACTGAAGCTTTCTTT. Full variable domain (remainder filled in from reference TRBV5-4 and TRBJ1-1): ETGVTQSPTHLIKTRGQQVTLRCSSQSGHNTVSWYQQALGQGPQFIFQYYREEENGRGNFPPRFSGLQFPNYSSELNVNALELDDSALYLCASRPGGTGAHTEAFFGQGTRLTVV.

This clonotype was observed many times. This chain uses TRBV7-2 with TRBJ2-7; 7 bases align to TRBD1. After removal of 5 bases from V and 4 bases from J, the junction contained 20 bases not matched to a gene. The CDR3 sequence is 18 residues long. The germline V gene encodes CDR1 SGHTA and CDR2 FQGNSA. This chain's CDR3 is CASSLKRTGTGNIYEQYF. The CDR3 bases are TGTGCCAGCAGCCTAAAAAGGACAGGAACAGGGAATATATACGAGCAGTACTTC.

This clonotype was seen many times. The rearrangement joins TRBV6-1 to TRBJ1-1; TRBD1 might be the D (6 bases). The V and J ends lost 7 bases and 1 base respectively, with 10 bases between them. The length of the CDR3 is 13 residues. From germline, CDR1 is MNHNS and CDR2 SASEGT. The CDR3 DNA reads as TGTGCCAGCATTCCGACAGGGAACACTGAAGCTTTCTTT. Translating it yields CASIPTGNTEAFF.

At least ten counts were recorded for this clonotype. CDR3 region: CASSQNSYEQYF. In DNA form, the CDR3 reads TGTGCCAGCAGTCAAAACTCCTACGAGCAGTACTTC. The rearrangement joins TRBV12-3 or TRBV12-4 to TRBJ2-7; D uncertain. V was trimmed by 5 bases and J by 0 bases, leaving 5 bases between them. There are 12 residues in the CDR3.

This clonotype appeared once. The chain couples TRBV7-9 to TRBJ1-3; perhaps TRBD1 as D (5 bases). Germline V CDR1 and CDR2: SEHNR, FQNEAQ (reference sequence). V gave up 8 bases and J gave up 1 base, with 9 bases separating them. The CDR3 spans 13 residues. The CDR3 nucleotides are TGTGCCAGCCTTGGACAATCTGGAAACACCATATATTTT. As protein: CASLGQSGNTIYF.

This clonotype was seen repeatedly, ten times or more. V usage is TRBV28 and J usage is TRBJ1-1, with 7 bases aligning to TRBD1. Per germline, CDR1 MDHEN and CDR2 SYDVKM. The V and J ends lost 3 bases and 2 bases, in that order; junction bases with no gene match: 3. CDR3 length equals 14 residues. CDR3 protein: CASSFGTDNTEAFF. The CDR3 DNA sequence: TGTGCCAGCAGTTTCGGGACAGATAACACTGAAGCTTTCTTT.

This clonotype showed up just a few times. The CDR3 DNA follows: TGTGCCAGTACCAGGTCACCGTGGGGCGAGCAGTACTTC. It yields the protein CASTRSPWGEQYF. The chain uses TRBV19 and TRBJ2-7; D remains ambiguous. CDR1 and CDR2 from the germline V gene are LNHDA and SQIVND (reference sequence). V shed 7 bases and J shed 6 bases, with 16 bases lying between them. CDR3 length: 13 residues.